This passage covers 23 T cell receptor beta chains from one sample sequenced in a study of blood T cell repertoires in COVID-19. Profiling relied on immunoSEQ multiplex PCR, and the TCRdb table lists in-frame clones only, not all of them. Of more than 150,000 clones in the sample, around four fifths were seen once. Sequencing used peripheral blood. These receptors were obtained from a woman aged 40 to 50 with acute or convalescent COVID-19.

The CDR3 spells CSVAGGGQETQYF. Written as DNA, the CDR3 is TGCAGCGTGGCAGGGGGCGGGCAAGAGACCCAGTACTTC. The genes are TRBV29-1 and TRBJ2-5; 8 bases agree with TRBD1. CDR1 and CDR2 (germline): SQVTM, ANQGSEA. There are 13 residues in the CDR3. Trimming removed 6 bases from V and 2 bases from J; junction bases left unmatched: 5. The variable domain in full, completed from reference TRBV29-1 and TRBJ2-5, reads SAVISQKPSRDICQRGTSLTIQCQVDSQVTMMFWYRQQPGQSLTLIATANQGSEATYESGFVIDKFPISRPNLTFSTLTVSNMSPEDSSIYLCSVAGGGQETQYFGPGTRLLVL.

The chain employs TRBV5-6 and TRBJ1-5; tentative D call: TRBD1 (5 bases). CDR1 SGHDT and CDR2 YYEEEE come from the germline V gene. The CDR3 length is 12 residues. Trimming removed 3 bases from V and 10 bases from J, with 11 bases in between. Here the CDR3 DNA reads TGTGCCAGCAGCTGGGCCGGGGGACCCCAGCATTTT. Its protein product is CASSWAGGPQHF. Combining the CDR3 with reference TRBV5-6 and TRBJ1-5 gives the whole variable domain DAGVTQSPTHLIKTRGQQVTLRCSPKSGHDTVSWYQQALGQGPQFIFQYYEEEERQRGNFPDRFSGHQFPNYSSELNVNALLLGDSALYLCASSWAGGPQHFGDGTRLSIL.

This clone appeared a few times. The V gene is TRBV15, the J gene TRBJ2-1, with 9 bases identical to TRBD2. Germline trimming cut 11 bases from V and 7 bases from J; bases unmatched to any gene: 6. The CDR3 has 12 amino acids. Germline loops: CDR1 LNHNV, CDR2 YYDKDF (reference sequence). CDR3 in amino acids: CAALAGLNEQFF. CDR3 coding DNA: TGTGCCGCCCTAGCGGGGTTAAATGAGCAGTTCTTC.

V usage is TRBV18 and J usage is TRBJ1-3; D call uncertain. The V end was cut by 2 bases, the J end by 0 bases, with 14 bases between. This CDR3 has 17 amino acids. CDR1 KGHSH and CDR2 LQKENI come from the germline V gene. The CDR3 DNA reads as TGTGCCAGCTCACCATGGCCAGTCTCAAGCTCTGGAAACACCATATATTTT. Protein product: CASSPWPVSSSGNTIYF.

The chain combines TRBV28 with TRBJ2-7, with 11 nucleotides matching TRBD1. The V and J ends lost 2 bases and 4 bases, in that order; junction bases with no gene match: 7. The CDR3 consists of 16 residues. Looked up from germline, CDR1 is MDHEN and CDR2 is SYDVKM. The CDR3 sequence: CASSLPPGQGEYEQYF. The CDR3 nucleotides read TGTGCCAGCAGTTTACCCCCGGGACAGGGGGAATACGAGCAGTACTTC.

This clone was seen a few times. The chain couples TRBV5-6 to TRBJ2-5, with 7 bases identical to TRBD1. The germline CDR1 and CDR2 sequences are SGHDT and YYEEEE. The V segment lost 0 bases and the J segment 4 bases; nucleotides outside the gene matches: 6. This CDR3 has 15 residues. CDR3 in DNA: TGTGCCAGCAGCTTGGGGGGACAGTCACGAGAGACCCAGTACTTC. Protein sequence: CASSLGGQSRETQYF.

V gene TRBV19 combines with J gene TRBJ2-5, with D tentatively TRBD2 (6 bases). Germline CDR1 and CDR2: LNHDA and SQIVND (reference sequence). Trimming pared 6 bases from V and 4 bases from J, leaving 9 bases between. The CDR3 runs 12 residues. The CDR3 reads CASSGLSETQYF. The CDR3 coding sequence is TGTGCCAGTAGCGGACTATCAGAGACCCAGTACTTC.

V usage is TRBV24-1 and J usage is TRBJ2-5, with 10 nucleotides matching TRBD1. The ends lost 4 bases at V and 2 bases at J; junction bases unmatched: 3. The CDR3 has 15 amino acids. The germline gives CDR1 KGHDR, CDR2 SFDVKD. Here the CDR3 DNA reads TGTGCCACCAGTGAAGTGGACAGGGGGCAAGAGACCCAGTACTTC. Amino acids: CATSEVDRGQETQYF.

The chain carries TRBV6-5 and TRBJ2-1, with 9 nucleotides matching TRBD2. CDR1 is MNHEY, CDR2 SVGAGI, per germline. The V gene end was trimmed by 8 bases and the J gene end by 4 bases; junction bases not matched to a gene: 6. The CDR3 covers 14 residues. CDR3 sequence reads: CASELSGGYNEQFF. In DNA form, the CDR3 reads TGTGCCAGCGAGTTGAGCGGGGGGTACAATGAGCAGTTCTTC.

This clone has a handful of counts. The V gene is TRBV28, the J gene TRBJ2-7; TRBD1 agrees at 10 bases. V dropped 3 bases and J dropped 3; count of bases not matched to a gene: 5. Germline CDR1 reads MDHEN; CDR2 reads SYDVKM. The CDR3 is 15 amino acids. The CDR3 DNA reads TGTGCCAGCAGTTTTTTCGGACAGGGGGACTACGAGCAGTACTTC. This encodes CASSFFGQGDYEQYF.

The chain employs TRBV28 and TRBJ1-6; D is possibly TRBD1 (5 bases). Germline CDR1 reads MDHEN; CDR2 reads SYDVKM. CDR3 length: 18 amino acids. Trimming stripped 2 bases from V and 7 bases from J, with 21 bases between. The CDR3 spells CASSLRGYLPLGNSPLHF. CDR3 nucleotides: TGTGCCAGCAGTTTAAGGGGTTACCTCCCCCTCGGGAATTCACCCCTCCACTTT.

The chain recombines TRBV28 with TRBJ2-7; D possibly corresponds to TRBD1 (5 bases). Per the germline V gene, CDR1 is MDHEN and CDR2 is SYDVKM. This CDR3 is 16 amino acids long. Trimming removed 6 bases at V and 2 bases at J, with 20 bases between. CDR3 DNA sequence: TGTGCCAGCAGAAAACTTACAGGTGTGGGAACCTACGAGCAGTACTTC. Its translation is CASRKLTGVGTYEQYF.

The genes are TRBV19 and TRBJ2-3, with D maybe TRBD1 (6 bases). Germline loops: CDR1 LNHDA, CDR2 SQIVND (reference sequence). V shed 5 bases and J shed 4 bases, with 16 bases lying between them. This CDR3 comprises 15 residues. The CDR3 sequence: CASSFGTRGPDTQYF. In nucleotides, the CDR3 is TGTGCCAGTAGTTTCGGGACCAGGGGACCAGATACGCAGTATTTT.

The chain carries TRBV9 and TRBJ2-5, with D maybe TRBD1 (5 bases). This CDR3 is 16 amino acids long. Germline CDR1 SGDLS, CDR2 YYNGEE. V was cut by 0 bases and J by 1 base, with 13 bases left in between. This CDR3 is CASSVVGRAVQETQYF. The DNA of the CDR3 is TGTGCCAGCAGCGTAGTAGGCAGGGCCGTCCAAGAGACCCAGTACTTC. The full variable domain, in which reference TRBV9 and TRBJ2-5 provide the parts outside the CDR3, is DSGVTQTPKHLITATGQRVTLRCSPRSGDLSVYWYQQSLDQGLQFLIQYYNGEERAKGNILERFSAQQFPDLHSELNLSSLELGDSALYFCASSVVGRAVQETQYFGPGTRLLVL.

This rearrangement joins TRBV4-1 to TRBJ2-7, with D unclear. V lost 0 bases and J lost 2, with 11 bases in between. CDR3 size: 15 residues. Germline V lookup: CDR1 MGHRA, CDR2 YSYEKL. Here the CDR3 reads CASSQDRVGTYEQYF. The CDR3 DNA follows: TGCGCCAGCAGCCAAGATCGGGTCGGAACCTACGAGCAGTACTTC.

CDR3 residues: CASSQKWGRGLGGYTF. CDR3 coding DNA: TGTGCCAGCAGCCAAAAGTGGGGCAGGGGGCTAGGTGGCTACACCTTC. The chain uses TRBV3-1 (or the pseudogene TRBV3-2) and TRBJ1-2, with 8 nucleotides matching TRBD1. CDR1 is LGHDT and CDR2 is YNNKEL in the germline V gene (reference sequence). The CDR3 runs to 16 residues. Germline trimming cut 2 bases from V and 7 bases from J; bases unmatched to any gene: 12.

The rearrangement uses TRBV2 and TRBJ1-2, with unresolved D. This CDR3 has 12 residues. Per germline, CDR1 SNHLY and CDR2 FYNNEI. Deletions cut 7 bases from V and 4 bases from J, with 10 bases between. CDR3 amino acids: CASTRRSYGYTF. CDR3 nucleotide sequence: TGTGCCAGCACGCGGAGAAGCTATGGCTACACCTTC.

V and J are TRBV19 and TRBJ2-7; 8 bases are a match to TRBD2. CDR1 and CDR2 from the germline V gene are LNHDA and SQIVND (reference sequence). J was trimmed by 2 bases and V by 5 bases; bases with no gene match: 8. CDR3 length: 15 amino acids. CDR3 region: CASSSSGLRTYEQYF. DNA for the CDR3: TGTGCCAGTAGTTCTAGCGGGTTAAGGACCTACGAGCAGTACTTC. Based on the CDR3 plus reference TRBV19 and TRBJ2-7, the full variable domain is DGGITQSPKYLFRKEGQNVTLSCEQNLNHDAMYWYRQDPGQGLRLIYYSQIVNDFQKGDIAEGYSVSREKKESFPLTVTSAQKNPTAFYLCASSSSGLRTYEQYFGPGTRLTVT.

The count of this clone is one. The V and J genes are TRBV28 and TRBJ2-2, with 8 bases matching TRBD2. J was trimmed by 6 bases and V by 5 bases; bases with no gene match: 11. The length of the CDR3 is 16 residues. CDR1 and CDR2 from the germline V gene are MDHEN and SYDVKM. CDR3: CASSRTGTSPAGELFF. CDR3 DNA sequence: TGTGCCAGCAGTAGAACCGGGACTAGTCCTGCCGGGGAGCTGTTTTTT.

CDR3 sequence reads: CASSDRLAGNNEQFF. CDR3 nucleotides: TGTGCCAGCAGTGATCGGCTAGCGGGGAACAATGAGCAGTTCTTC. This chain uses TRBV6-1 with TRBJ2-1; 9 nucleotides align to TRBD2. This CDR3 is 15 amino acids long. Germline V gives CDR1 MNHNS, CDR2 SASEGT. Trimming removed 3 bases from V and 5 bases from J; junction bases left unmatched: 5.

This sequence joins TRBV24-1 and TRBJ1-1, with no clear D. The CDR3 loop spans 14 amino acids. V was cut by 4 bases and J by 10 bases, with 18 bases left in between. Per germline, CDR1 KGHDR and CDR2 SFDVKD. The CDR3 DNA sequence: TGTGCCACCAGTGACCCTATATCCGCCCGGGGAGCTTTCTTT. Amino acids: CATSDPISARGAFF.

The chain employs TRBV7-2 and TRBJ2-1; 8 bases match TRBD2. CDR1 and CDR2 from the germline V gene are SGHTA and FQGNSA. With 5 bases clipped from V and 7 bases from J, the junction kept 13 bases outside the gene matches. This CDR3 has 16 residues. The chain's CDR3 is CASSLSPGGRVNEQFF. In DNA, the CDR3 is TGTGCCAGCAGCCTCTCACCGGGGGGGCGAGTGAATGAGCAGTTCTTC.

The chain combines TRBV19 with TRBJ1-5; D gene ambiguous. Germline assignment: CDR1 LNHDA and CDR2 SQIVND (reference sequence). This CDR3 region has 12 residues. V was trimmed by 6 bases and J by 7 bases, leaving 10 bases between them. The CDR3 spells CASRLGEQPQHF. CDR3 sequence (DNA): TGTGCCAGTAGACTCGGGGAGCAGCCCCAGCATTTT.